These T cell receptor beta chains were read from a single sample in a study of cytomegalovirus exposure and HLA in healthy donors. Sequencing was performed with immunoSEQ multiplex PCR; in TCRdb, only in-frame clones are kept and a portion is missing. This table lists roughly 43,000 clones. Sequenced: PBMCs. These receptor sequences come from a woman aged 40 to 49 in good health and CMV-seronegative. CDR3s include the opening cysteine and the closing phenylalanine or tryptophan. A D gene is named only where the DNA matches it firmly. Clone size appears in some rows only: once, few, many, or a class for an expanded clone.

TRBJ1-5 | TRBV6-5 | NA | TRBD1 | TGTGCCAGGGGACAGATCAATCAGCCCCAGCATTTT | CARGQINQPQHF
TRBJ2-7 | TRBV6-6 | NA | NA | TGTGCCAGCACCAAGGGGCGGGATCCCACCTACGAGCAGTACTTC | CASTKGRDPTYEQYF
TRBJ2-3 | TRBV28 | NA | TRBD1 | TGTGCCAGCAGTCTACTGACAGGGGTGACAGATACGCAGTATTTT | CASSLLTGVTDTQYF
TRBJ2-1 | TRBV18 | NA | TRBD2 | TGTGCCAGCTCGCAGGGACTAGCGGACTACAATGAGCAGTTCTTC | CASSQGLADYNEQFF
TRBJ2-5 | TRBV4-3 | NA | NA | TGCGCCAGCAGCCGGGGGGGGCGGGAGACCCAGTACTTC | CASSRGGRETQYF
TRBJ1-4 | TRBV4-3 | NA | NA | TGCGCCAGCAGCCAGGGCGGGCATGAAAAACTGTTTTTT | CASSQGGHEKLFF
TRBJ1-2 | TRBV28 | NA | NA | TGTGCCAGCAGTTCCTTCTATGGCTACACCTTC | CASSSFYGYTF
TRBJ2-1 | TRBV7-9 | NA | TRBD2 | TGTGCCAGCAGCTTAGCGGGAGGGCCCGACAATGAGCAGTTCTTC | CASSLAGGPDNEQFF
TRBJ2-7 | TRBV21-1 | NA | NA | TGTGCCAGCAGCGACCGGGACAGGGTCCACGAGCAGTACTTC | CASSDRDRVHEQYF
TRBJ2-5 | TRBV29-1 | NA | TRBD1 | TGCAGCGCTGCACAGGGGGACGAGACCCAGTACTTC | CSAAQGDETQYF
TRBJ1-6 | TRBV7-9 | NA | TRBD1 | TGTGCCAGCAGCGCCGGGACAGGGCGCTCACCCCTCCACTTT | CASSAGTGRSPLHF
TRBJ2-7 | TRBV4-3 | NA | NA | TGCGCCAGCAGCCAAGATCCGGGAGAAGGTGCGCACGAGCAGTACTTC | CASSQDPGEGAHEQYF
TRBJ2-7 | TRBV29-1 | NA | TRBD1 | TGCAGCGCCCTTCCCGGACAGGGTGGCGAGCAGTACTTC | CSALPGQGGEQYF
TRBJ2-5 | TRBV28 | NA | NA | TGTGCCAGCAGAACAGGGAATCGAGAGACCCAGTACTTC | CASRTGNRETQYF
TRBJ2-5 | TRBV29-1 | NA | TRBD1 | TGCAGCGTGGACAGGGCAGAAGAGACCCAGTACTTC | CSVDRAEETQYF
TRBJ1-4 | TRBV6-5 | NA | TRBD1 | TGTGCCAGCAGCAGACAGGGACTTGGAAAACTGTTTTTT | CASSRQGLGKLFF
TRBJ2-4 | TRBV10-3 | NA | NA | TGTGCCATCGCTCGATCCCTAGACAAAAACATTCAGTACTTC | CAIARSLDKNIQYF
TRBJ2-3 | TRBV4-3 | NA | TRBD2 | TGCGCCAGCAGCCAAGTACTAGCGGGAGCAGATACGCAGTATTTT | CASSQVLAGADTQYF
TRBJ2-5 | TRBV11-2 | NA | NA | TGTGCCAGCAGCCCAACCCGACATGAACAAGAGACCCAGTACTTC | CASSPTRHEQETQYF
TRBJ2-7 | TRBV4-2 | NA | TRBD1 | TGTGCCAGCAGCCAAGGACCGGGACAGGGTTACGAGCAGTACTTC | CASSQGPGQGYEQYF
TRBJ1-2 | TRBV9 | NA | TRBD1 | TGTGCCAGCAGTAGCCAGGACAGGAACTATGGCTACACCTTC | CASSSQDRNYGYTF
TRBJ2-1 | TRBV4-2 | medium-sized | NA | TGTGCCAGCAGCCAAGGCCCAGGGGGGCTGGGCGATGAGCAGTTCTTC | CASSQGPGGLGDEQFF
TRBJ2-7 | TRBV10-3 | NA | TRBD1 | TGTGCCATCAGTGAGTCTGTGAGACAGGGGGCGAATCCCTACGAGCAGTACTTC | CAISESVRQGANPYEQYF
TRBJ2-3 | TRBV29-1 | NA | NA | TGCAGCTCCCGGTCTTTAGCCGATAAGCAGTATTTT | CSSRSLADKQYF
TRBJ2-1 | TRBV2 | NA | TRBD2 | TGTGCCAGCAGTAGACTAGCGGACCCTGCCTACAATGAGCAGTTCTTC | CASSRLADPAYNEQFF
TRBJ1-1 | TRBV19 | NA | NA | TGTGCCAGTAGTAGGAGGGGAACTGAAGCTTTCTTT | CASSRRGTEAFF
TRBJ2-2 | TRBV4-3 | NA | NA | TGCGCCAGCAGCCAAGACCCGGTTTATGGGAACACCGGGGAGCTGTTTTTT | CASSQDPVYGNTGELFF
TRBJ2-1 | TRBV7-3 | NA | NA | TGTGCCAGCAGCCCCAGTGACAGAGGTGGTGAGCAGTTCTTC | CASSPSDRGGEQFF
TRBJ2-7 | TRBV7-2 | NA | NA | TGTGCCAGCAGCACTAGCAGCTGGGAGTCCTACGAGCAGTACTTC | CASSTSSWESYEQYF
TRBJ1-4 | TRBV7-9 | NA | TRBD1 | TGTGCCAGCAGCTTTACAGGAGGACAGGGTAATGAAAAACTGTTTTTT | CASSFTGGQGNEKLFF
TRBJ2-5 | TRBV25-1 | NA | NA | TGTGCCAGCAGTGAAGCAGGACACCGGGAGACCCAGTACTTC | CASSEAGHRETQYF
TRBJ2-7 | TRBV23-1 | NA | TRBD1 | TGCGCCAGCAGTCAAATACGGGACAGGGGGGACGACGAGCAGTACTTC | CASSQIRDRGDDEQYF
TRBJ2-1 | TRBV5-6 | NA | NA | TGTGCCAGCAGCTCCTGGGGGCGGGCCTCTTTCGATGAGCAGTTCTTC | CASSSWGRASFDEQFF
TRBJ2-2 | TRBV7-6 | NA | TRBD1 | TGTGCCAGCAGCTTAAACAGGGGATTGGGCGGGGAGCTGTTTTTT | CASSLNRGLGGELFF
TRBJ2-7 | TRBV19 | NA | TRBD2 | TGTGCCAGTAGTCCCTATCTAGCGGGAGGTTACGTCTCCTACGAGCAGTACTTC | CASSPYLAGGYVSYEQYF
TRBJ2-5 | TRBV9 | NA | NA | TGTGCCAGCAGCGTAGTGGGGAGATTAGGAGAGACCCAGTACTTC | CASSVVGRLGETQYF